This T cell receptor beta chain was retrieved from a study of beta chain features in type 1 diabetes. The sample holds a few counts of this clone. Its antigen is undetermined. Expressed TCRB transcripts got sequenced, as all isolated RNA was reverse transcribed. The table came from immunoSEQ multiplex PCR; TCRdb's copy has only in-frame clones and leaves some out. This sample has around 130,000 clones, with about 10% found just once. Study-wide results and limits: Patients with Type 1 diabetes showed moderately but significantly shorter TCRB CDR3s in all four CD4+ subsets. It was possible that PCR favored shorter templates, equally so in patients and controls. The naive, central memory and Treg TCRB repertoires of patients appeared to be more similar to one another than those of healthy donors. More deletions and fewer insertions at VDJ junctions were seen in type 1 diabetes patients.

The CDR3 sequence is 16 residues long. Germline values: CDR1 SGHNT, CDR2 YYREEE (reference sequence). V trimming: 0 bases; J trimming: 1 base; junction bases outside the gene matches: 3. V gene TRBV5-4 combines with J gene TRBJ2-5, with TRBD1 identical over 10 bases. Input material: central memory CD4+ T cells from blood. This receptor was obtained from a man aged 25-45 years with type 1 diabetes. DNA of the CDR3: TGTGCCAGCAGCTTGGGACAGGGGGCGATCCAAGAGACCCAGTACTTC. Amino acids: CASSLGQGAIQETQYF.